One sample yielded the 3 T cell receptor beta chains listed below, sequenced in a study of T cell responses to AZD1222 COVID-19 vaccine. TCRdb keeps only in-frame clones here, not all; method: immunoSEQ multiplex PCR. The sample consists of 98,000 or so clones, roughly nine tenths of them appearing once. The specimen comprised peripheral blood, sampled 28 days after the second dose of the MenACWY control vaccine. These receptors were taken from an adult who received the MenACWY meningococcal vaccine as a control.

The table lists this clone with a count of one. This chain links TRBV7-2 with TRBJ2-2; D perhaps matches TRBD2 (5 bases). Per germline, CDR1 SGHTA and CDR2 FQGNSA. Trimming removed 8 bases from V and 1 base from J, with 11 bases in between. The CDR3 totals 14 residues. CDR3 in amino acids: CASLRTVNTGELFF. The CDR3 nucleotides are TGTGCCAGCCTAAGGACTGTGAACACCGGGGAGCTGTTTTTT.

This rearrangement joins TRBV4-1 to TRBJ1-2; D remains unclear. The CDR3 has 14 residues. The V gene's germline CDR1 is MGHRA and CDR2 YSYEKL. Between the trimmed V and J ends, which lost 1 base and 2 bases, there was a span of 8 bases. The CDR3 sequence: CASSQGNGNYGYTF. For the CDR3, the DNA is TGCGCCAGCAGCCAAGGGAACGGGAACTATGGCTACACCTTC.

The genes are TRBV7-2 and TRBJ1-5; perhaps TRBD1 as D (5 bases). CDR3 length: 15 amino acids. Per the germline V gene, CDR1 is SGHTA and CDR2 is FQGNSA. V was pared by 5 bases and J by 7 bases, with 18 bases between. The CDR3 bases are TGTGCCAGCAGCATCCTGGGGGTGGTGACGCAGCCCCAGCATTTT. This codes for CASSILGVVTQPQHF.